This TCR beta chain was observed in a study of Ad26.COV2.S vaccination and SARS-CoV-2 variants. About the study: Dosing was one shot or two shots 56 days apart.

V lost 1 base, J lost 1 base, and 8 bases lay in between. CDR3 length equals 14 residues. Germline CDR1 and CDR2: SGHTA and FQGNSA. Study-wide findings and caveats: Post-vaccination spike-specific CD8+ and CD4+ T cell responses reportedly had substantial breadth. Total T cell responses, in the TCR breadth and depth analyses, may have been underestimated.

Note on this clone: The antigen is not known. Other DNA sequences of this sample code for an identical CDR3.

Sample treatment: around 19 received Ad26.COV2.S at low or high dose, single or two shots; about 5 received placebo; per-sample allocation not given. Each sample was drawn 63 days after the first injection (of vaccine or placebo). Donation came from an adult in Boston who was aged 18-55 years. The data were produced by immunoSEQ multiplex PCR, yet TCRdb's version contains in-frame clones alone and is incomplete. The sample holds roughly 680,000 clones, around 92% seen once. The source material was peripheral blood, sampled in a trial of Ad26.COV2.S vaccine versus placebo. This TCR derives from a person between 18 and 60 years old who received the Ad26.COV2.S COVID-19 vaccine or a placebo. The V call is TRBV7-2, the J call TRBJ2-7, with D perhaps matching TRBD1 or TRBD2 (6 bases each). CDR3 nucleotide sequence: TGTGCCAGCAGCTTAGGAGGGGGGTCCTACGAGCAGTACTTC. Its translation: CASSLGGGSYEQYF.